This T cell receptor beta chain was profiled in a study of T cells after yellow fever vaccination. The CDR3 has 14 residues. Per the germline V gene, CDR1 is MGHRA and CDR2 is YSYEKL. V was pared by 3 bases and J by 4 bases, with 5 bases of the junction left unmatched. TCRdb reanalysed the 5' RACE reads using MiXCR and keeps one entry per CDR3 protein. The data contain fewer than 500,000 distinct CDR3 sequences, approximately 18% of them singletons. J is TRBJ2-5 and V is TRBV4-1; TRBD2 matches 7 bases. The material sequenced was PBMCs, taken before the yellow fever booster vaccination. This clonotype was obtained from a man younger than 35 who received the YFV17D yellow fever vaccine. DNA of the CDR3: TGCGCCAGCAGCCACCCCCCGGGAGGAGAGACCCAGTACTTC. It specifies CASSHPPGGETQYF.